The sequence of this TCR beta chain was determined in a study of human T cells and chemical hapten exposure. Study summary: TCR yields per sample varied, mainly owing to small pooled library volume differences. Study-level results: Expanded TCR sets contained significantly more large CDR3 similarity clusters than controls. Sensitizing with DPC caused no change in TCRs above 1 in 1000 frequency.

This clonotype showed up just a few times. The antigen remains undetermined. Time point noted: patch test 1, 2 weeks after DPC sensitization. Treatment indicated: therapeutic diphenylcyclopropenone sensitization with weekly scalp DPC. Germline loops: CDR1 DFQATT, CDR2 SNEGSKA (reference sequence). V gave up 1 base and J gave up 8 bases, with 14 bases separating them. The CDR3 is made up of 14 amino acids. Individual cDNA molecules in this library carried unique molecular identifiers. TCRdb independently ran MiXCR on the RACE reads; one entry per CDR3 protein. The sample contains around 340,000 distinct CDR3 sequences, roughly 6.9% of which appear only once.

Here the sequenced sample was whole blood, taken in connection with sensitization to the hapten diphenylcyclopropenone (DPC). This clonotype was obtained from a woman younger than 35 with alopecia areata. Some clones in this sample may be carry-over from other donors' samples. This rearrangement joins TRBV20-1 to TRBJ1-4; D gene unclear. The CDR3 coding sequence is TGCAGTGCTAGAGGAAGGCAGGTACCCGAAAAACTGTTTTTT. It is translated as CSARGRQVPEKLFF.